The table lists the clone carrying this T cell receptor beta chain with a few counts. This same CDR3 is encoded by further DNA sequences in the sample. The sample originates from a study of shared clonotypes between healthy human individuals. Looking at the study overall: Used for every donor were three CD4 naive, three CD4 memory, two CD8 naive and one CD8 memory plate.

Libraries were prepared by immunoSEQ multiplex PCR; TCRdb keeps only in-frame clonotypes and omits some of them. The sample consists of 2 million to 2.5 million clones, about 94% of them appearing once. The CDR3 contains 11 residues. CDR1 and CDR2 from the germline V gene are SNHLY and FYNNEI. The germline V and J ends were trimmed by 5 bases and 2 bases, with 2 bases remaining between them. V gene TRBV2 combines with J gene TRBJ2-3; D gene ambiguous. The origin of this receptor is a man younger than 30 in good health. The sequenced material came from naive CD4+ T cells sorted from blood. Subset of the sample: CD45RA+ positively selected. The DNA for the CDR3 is TGTGCCAGCAGTTTCACAGATACGCAGTATTTT. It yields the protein CASSFTDTQYF.